This is a list of T cell receptor beta chains from one sample in a study of post-analysis software for immune sequencing data. TCRdb ran MiXCR on the PCR reads and lists one entry per CDR3 protein. The data hold 600,000 to 750,000 distinct CDR3 sequences, with 55% to 70% observed a single time. Material for sequencing was blood. These receptors were collected from a girl aged 2-9 years with multiple sclerosis. The CDR3 runs from the conserved cysteine through the conserved F or W.

J gene: TRBJ2-5
V gene: TRBV28
CDR3 protein: CASRPGPGKTQYF

J gene: TRBJ2-7
V gene: TRBV3-1
CDR3 protein: CASSSSTLAISWEQYF

J gene: TRBJ2-1
V gene: TRBV6-6
CDR3 protein: CASSYSPGSSYNEQFF

J gene: TRBJ2-7
V gene: TRBV5-1
CDR3 protein: CASSLAGPQDEQYF

J gene: TRBJ2-7
V gene: TRBV29-1
CDR3 protein: CSVFASGYEQYF

J gene: TRBJ2-5
V gene: TRBV6-4
CDR3 protein: CASIRLGIQETQYF

J gene: TRBJ2-7
V gene: TRBV7-2
CDR3 protein: CASSLRGTRGGFYEQYF

J gene: TRBJ1-2
V gene: TRBV12-3/TRBV12-4
CDR3 protein: CATNPGGFDYGYTF

J gene: TRBJ2-5
V gene: TRBV18
CDR3 protein: CASSPGSGGETQYF

J gene: TRBJ1-2
V gene: TRBV21-1
CDR3 protein: CASSKGDYGYTF

J gene: TRBJ1-5
V gene: TRBV6-6
CDR3 protein: CASENRLGGHQPQHF

J gene: TRBJ1-1
V gene: TRBV11-2
CDR3 protein: CAAGQGDNTEAFF

J gene: TRBJ2-3
V gene: TRBV10-1
CDR3 protein: CASSSEAGVGDTQYF

J gene: TRBJ2-5
V gene: TRBV12-3/TRBV12-4
CDR3 protein: CASSSIGVETQYF